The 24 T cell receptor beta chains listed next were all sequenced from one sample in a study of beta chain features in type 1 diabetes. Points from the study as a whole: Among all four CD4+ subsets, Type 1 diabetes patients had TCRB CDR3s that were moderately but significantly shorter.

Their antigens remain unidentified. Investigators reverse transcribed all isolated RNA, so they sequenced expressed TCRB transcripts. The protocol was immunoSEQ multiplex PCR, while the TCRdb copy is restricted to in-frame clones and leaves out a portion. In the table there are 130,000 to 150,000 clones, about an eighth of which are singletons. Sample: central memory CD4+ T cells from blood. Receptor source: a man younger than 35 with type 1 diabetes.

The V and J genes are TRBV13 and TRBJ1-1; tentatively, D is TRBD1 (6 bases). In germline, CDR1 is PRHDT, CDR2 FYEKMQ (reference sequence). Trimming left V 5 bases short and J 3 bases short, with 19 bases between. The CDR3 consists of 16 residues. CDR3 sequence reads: CASSLPPQGGYTEAFF. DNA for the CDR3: TGTGCCAGCAGCCTCCCCCCACAGGGAGGGTACACTGAAGCTTTCTTT.

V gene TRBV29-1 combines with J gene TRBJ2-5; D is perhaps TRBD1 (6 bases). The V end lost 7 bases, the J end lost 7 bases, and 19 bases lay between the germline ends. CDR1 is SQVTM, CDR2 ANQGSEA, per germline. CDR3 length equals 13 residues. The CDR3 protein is CSGEGTLRGTQYF. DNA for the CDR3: TGCAGCGGTGAGGGTACACTCAGGGGGACCCAGTACTTC. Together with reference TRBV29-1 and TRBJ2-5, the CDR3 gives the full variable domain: SAVISQKPSRDICQRGTSLTIQCQVDSQVTMMFWYRQQPGQSLTLIATANQGSEATYESGFVIDKFPISRPNLTFSTLTVSNMSPEDSSIYLCSGEGTLRGTQYFGPGTRLLVL.

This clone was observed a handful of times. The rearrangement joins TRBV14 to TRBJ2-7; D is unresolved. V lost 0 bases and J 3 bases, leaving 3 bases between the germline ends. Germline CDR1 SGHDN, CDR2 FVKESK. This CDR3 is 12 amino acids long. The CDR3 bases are TGTGCCAGCAGCCAAGATCACTACGAGCAGTACTTC. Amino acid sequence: CASSQDHYEQYF.

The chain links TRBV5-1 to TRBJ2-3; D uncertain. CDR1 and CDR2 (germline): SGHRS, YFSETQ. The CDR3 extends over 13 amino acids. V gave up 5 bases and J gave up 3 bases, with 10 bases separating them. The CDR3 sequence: CASRGDGTDTQYF. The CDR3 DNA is TGCGCCAGCAGAGGAGACGGAACAGATACGCAGTATTTT.

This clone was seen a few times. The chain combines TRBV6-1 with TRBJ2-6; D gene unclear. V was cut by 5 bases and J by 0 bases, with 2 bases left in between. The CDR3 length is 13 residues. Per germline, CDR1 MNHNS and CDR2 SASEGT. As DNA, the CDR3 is TGTGCCAGCAGTTACTCTGGGGCCAACGTCCTGACTTTC. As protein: CASSYSGANVLTF.

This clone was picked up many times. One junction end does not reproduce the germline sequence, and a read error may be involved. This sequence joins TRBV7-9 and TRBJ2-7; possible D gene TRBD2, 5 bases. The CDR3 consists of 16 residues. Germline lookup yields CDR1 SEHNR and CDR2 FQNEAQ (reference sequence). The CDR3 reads CASSYTSSTQNGISDF. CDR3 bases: TGTGCCAGCAGCTATACCTCGTCGACCCAAAACGGGATTTCGGACTTC.

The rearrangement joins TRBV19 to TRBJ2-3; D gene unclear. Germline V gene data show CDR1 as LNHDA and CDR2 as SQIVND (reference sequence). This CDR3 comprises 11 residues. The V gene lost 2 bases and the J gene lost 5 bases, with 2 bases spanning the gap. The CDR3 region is CASSIQDTQYF. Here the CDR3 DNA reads TGTGCCAGTAGTATACAAGATACGCAGTATTTT.

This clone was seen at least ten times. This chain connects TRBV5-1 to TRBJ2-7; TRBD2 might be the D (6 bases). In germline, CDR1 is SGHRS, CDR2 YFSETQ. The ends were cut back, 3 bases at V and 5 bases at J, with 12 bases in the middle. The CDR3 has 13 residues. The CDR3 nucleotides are TGCGCCAGCAGCTGGAGGGGCAGGGACGAGCAGTACTTC. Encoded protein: CASSWRGRDEQYF.

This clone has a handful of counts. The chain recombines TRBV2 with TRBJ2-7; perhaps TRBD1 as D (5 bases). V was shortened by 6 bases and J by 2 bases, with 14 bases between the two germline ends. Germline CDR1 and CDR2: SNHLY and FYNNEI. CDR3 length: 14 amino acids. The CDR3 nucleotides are TGTGCCAGCAGCCTAAGGGGCCCCACCTACGAGCAGTACTTC. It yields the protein CASSLRGPTYEQYF.

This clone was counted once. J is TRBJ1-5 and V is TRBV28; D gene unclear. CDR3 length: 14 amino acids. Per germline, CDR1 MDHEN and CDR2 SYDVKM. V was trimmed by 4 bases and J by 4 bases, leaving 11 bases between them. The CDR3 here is CASSSMGGNQPQHF. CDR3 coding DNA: TGTGCCAGCAGTTCCATGGGAGGGAATCAGCCCCAGCATTTT.

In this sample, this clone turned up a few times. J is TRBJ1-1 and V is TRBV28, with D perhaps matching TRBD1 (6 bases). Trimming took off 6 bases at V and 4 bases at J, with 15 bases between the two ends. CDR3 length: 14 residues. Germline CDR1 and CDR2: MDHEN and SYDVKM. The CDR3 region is CASRLRGGGTEAFF. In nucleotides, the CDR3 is TGTGCCAGCAGGCTCCGCGGAGGGGGCACTGAAGCTTTCTTT.

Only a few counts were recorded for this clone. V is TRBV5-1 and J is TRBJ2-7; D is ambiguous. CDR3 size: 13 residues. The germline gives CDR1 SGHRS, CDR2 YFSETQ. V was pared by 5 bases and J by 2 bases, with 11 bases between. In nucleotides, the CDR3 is TGCGCCAGCAGTTCGGACGTCGCCTACGAGCAGTACTTC. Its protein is CASSSDVAYEQYF.

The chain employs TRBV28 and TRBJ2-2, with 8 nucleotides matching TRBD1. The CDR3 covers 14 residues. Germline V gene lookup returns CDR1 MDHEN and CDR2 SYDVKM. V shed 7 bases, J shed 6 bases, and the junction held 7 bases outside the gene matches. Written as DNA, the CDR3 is TGTGCCAGCACAAGGACAGGGTGGGCCGGGGAGCTGTTTTTT. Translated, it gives CASTRTGWAGELFF.

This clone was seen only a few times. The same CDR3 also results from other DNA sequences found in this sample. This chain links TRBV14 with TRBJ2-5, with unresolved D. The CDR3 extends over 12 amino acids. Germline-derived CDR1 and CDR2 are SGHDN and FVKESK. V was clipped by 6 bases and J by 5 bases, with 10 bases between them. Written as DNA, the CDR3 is TGTGCCAGCAGTCAGTGGGCGGAGACCCAGTACTTC. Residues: CASSQWAETQYF.

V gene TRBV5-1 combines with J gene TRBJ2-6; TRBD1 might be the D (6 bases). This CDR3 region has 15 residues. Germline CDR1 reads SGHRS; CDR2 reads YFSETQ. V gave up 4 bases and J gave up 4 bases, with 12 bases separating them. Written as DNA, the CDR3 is TGCGCCAGCAGCACCGGGACAACCGGGGCCAACGTCCTGACTTTC. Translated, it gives CASSTGTTGANVLTF.

CDR3 residues: CASSPYTDTQYF. The CDR3 nucleotides read TGTGCCAGCAGCCCTTACACAGATACGCAGTATTTT. The chain carries TRBV28 and TRBJ2-3; D is unclear. Deletions cut 6 bases from V and 2 bases from J, with 6 bases between. Germline V gene sequence: CDR1 MDHEN, CDR2 SYDVKM. The CDR3 is 12 residues long.

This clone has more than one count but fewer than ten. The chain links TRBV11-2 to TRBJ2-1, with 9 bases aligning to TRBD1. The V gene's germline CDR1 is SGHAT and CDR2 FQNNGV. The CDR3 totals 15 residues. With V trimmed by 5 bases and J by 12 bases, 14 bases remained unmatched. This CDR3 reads CASSLAGQGFTRQFF. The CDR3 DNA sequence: TGTGCCAGCAGCCTGGCGGGACAGGGTTTTACGAGGCAGTTCTTC.

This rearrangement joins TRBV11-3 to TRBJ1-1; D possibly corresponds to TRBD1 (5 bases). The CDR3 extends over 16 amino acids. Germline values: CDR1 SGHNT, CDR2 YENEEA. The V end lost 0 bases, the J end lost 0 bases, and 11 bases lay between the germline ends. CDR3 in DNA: TGTGCCAGCAGCTTAGATCGGAAGGGGATGAACACTGAAGCTTTCTTT. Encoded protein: CASSLDRKGMNTEAFF.

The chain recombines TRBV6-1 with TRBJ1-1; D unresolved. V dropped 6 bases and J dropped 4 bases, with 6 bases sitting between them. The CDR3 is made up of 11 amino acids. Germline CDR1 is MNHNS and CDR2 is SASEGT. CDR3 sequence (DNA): TGTGCCAGCAGCGACCCCACTGAAGCTTTCTTT. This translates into CASSDPTEAFF.

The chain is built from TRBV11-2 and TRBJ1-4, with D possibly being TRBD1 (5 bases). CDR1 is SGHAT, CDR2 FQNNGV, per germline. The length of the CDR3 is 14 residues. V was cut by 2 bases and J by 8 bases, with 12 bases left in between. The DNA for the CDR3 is TGTGCCAGCAGCTTAAGTACGGGGGACGAAAAACTGTTTTTT. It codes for CASSLSTGDEKLFF.

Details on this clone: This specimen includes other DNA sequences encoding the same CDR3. The chain's CDR3 is CASSGDSGANVLTF. The CDR3 DNA follows: TGCGCCAGCAGTGGGGACTCTGGGGCCAACGTCCTGACTTTC. The V and J genes are TRBV5-1 and TRBJ2-6, with no clear D. The CDR3 has 14 residues. Between the trimmed V and J ends, which lost 5 bases and 0 bases, there was a span of 6 bases. CDR1 and CDR2 (germline): SGHRS, YFSETQ.

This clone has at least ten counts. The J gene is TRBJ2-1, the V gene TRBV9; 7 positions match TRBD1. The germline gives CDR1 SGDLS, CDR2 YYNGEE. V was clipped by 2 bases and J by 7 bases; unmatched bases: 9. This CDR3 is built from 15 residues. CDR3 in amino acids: CASSVSYRGLNEQFF. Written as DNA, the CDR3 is TGTGCCAGCAGCGTCTCCTACAGGGGATTGAATGAGCAGTTCTTC.

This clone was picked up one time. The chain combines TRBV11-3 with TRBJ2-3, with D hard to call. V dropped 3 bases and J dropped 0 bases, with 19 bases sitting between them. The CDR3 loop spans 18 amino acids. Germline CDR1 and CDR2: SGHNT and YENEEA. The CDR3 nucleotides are TGTGCCAGCAGCTTTTTTTTGCAGAAAGAGTCTAGCACAGATACGCAGTATTTT. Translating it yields CASSFFLQKESSTDTQYF.

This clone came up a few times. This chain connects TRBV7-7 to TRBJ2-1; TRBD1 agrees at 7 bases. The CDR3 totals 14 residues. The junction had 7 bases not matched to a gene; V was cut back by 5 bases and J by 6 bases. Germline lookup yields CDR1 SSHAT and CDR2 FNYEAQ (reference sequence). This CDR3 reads CASSADRESNEQFF. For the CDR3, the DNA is TGTGCCAGCAGCGCCGACAGGGAGTCCAATGAGCAGTTCTTC.